Listed below are T cell receptor beta chains from one sample, sequenced in a study of blood T cell repertoires in COVID-19. Clones were read by immunoSEQ multiplex PCR, and TCRdb kept only the in-frame ones, dropping some. Of 80,000 to 95,000 clones detected, around 90% appear once; the ten largest clones hold under 3%. Sequenced input: peripheral blood. The receptors shown here come from a woman between 45 and 65 years old with active or convalescent COVID-19. The CDR3 runs from the conserved cysteine through the conserved F or W. D genes are given only for firm matches. Size tells how often a clone was seen (once, few, many) or the class of an expanded clone, and some rows leave it out.

j_call: TRBJ2-7
clone_size: -
d_call: -
v_call: TRBV6-5
cdr3_aa: CASSSNARVSYEQYF
cdr3_nt: TGTGCCAGCAGTTCAAACGCCAGGGTCTCCTACGAGCAGTACTTC

j_call: TRBJ1-6
clone_size: -
d_call: TRBD1
v_call: TRBV12-3/TRBV12-4
cdr3_aa: CASRDRGPSPLHF
cdr3_nt: TGTGCCAGCAGGGACAGGGGACCTTCACCCCTCCACTTT

j_call: TRBJ1-2
clone_size: -
d_call: -
v_call: TRBV6-2/TRBV6-3
cdr3_aa: CASSPHLQGYGYTF
cdr3_nt: TGTGCCAGCAGTCCACATCTCCAGGGGTATGGCTACACCTTC

j_call: TRBJ1-2
clone_size: -
d_call: -
v_call: TRBV15
cdr3_aa: CATSRGQGMDYGYTF
cdr3_nt: TGTGCCACCAGCAGAGGGCAGGGGATGGACTATGGCTACACCTTC

j_call: TRBJ1-2
clone_size: -
d_call: TRBD1
v_call: TRBV7-2
cdr3_aa: CASSKDRVRGYTF
cdr3_nt: TGTGCCAGCAGCAAGGACAGGGTCCGTGGCTACACCTTC

j_call: TRBJ1-2
clone_size: -
d_call: TRBD1
v_call: TRBV19
cdr3_aa: CATTGQQPAYGYTF
cdr3_nt: TGTGCCACCACGGGACAGCAGCCTGCCTATGGCTACACCTTC

j_call: TRBJ2-7
clone_size: large
d_call: TRBD1
v_call: TRBV3-1/TRBV3-2
cdr3_aa: CASSIWDRGSYEQYF
cdr3_nt: TGTGCCAGCAGCATTTGGGACAGGGGGTCCTACGAGCAGTACTTC

j_call: TRBJ1-4
clone_size: -
d_call: -
v_call: TRBV5-1
cdr3_aa: CASSLTPRGRNEKLFF
cdr3_nt: TGCGCCAGCAGCTTAACCCCGAGAGGGAGGAATGAAAAACTGTTTTTT

j_call: TRBJ2-6
clone_size: -
d_call: TRBD1
v_call: TRBV7-3
cdr3_aa: CASSPQPPQGFGSGANVLTF
cdr3_nt: TGTGCCAGCAGCCCGCAGCCCCCACAGGGGTTCGGCTCTGGGGCCAACGTCCTGACTTTC

j_call: TRBJ1-5
clone_size: -
d_call: -
v_call: TRBV25-1
cdr3_aa: CASSESGVRQPQHF
cdr3_nt: TGTGCCAGCAGTGAATCGGGGGTTCGGCAGCCCCAGCATTTT

j_call: TRBJ2-3
clone_size: once
d_call: TRBD1
v_call: TRBV9
cdr3_aa: CASSTQGARVDTQYF
cdr3_nt: TGTGCCAGCAGCACGCAGGGGGCGCGAGTAGATACGCAGTATTTT

j_call: TRBJ2-6
clone_size: -
d_call: TRBD1
v_call: TRBV6-4
cdr3_aa: CASSARQGAGANVLTF
cdr3_nt: TGTGCCAGCAGTGCCCGTCAGGGGGCCGGGGCCAACGTCCTGACTTTC

j_call: TRBJ1-5
clone_size: -
d_call: -
v_call: TRBV14
cdr3_aa: CASSQAFTGSSPQHF
cdr3_nt: TGTGCCAGCAGCCAAGCGTTTACAGGGTCATCGCCCCAGCATTTT

j_call: TRBJ2-3
clone_size: -
d_call: TRBD1
v_call: TRBV7-9
cdr3_aa: CASARLDRGTSTDTQYF
cdr3_nt: TGTGCCAGCGCACGCCTGGACAGGGGGACCTCCACAGATACGCAGTATTTT

j_call: TRBJ1-1
clone_size: -
d_call: -
v_call: TRBV5-1
cdr3_aa: CASSPGGDAEAFF
cdr3_nt: TGCGCCAGCAGCCCTGGAGGGGACGCTGAAGCTTTCTTT

j_call: TRBJ2-1
clone_size: -
d_call: TRBD2
v_call: TRBV7-8
cdr3_aa: CASSSSGGAYNEQFF
cdr3_nt: TGTGCCAGCAGCTCCAGCGGGGGGGCCTACAATGAGCAGTTCTTC

j_call: TRBJ1-1
clone_size: -
d_call: -
v_call: TRBV18
cdr3_aa: CASSKKEVWPWGEAFF
cdr3_nt: TGTGCCAGCTCAAAAAAGGAGGTTTGGCCTTGGGGTGAAGCTTTCTTT

j_call: TRBJ1-5
clone_size: -
d_call: -
v_call: TRBV19
cdr3_aa: CASSGWVGQPQHF
cdr3_nt: TGTGCCAGTAGCGGATGGGTCGGGCAGCCCCAGCATTTT